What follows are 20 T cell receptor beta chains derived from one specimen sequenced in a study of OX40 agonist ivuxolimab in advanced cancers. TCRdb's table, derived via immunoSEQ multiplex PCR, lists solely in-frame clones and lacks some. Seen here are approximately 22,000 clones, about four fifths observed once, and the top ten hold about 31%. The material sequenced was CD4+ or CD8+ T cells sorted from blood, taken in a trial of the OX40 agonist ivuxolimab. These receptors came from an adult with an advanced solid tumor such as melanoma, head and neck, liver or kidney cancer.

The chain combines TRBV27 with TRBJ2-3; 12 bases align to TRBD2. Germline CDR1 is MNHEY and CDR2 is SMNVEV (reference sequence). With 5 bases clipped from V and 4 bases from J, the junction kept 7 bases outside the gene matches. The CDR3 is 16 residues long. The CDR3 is CASSPLTSGGADTQYF. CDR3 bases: TGTGCCAGCAGTCCCCTGACTAGCGGGGGCGCAGATACGCAGTATTTT.

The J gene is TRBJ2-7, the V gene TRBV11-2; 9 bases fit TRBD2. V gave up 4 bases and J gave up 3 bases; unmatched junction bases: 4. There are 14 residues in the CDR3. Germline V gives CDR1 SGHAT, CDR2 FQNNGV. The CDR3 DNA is TGTGCCAGCAGCTCTAGCGGGAACCACTACGAGCAGTACTTC. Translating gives CASSSSGNHYEQYF.

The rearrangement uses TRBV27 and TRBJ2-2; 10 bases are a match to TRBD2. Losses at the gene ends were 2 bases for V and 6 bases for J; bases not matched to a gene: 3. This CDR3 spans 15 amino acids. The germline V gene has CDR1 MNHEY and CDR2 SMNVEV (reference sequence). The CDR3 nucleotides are TGTGCCAGCAGTTTACTAGCGGGGGAGGCCGGGGAGCTGTTTTTT. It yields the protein CASSLLAGEAGELFF.

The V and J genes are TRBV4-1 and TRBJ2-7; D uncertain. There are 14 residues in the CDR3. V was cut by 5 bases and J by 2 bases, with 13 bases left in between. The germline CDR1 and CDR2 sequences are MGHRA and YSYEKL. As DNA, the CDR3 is TGCGCCAGCAGCTCCAGGACGGCTGCCTACGAGCAGTACTTC. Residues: CASSSRTAAYEQYF.

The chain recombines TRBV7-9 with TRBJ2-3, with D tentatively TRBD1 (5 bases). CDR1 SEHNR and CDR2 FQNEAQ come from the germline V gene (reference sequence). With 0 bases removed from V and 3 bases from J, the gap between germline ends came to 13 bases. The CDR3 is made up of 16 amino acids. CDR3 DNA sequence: TGTGCCAGCAGCTTAGCGCCGGGTGGGGCGACAGATACGCAGTATTTT. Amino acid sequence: CASSLAPGGATDTQYF.

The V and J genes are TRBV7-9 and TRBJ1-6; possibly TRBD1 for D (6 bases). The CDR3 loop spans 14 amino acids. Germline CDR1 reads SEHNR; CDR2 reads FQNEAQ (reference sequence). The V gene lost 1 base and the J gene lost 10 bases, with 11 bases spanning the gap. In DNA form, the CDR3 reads TGTGCCAGCAGCTTAGAAGGGGGTGGATCACCCCTCCACTTT. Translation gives CASSLEGGGSPLHF.

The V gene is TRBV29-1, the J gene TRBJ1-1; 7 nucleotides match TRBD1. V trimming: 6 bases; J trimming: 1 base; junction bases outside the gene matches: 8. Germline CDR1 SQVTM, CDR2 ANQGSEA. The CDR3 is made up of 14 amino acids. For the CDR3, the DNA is TGCAGCGTCCCCCCCGGGACAGCGAACACTGAAGCTTTCTTT. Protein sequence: CSVPPGTANTEAFF.

The chain's CDR3 is CASSASGSFDEQYF. DNA of the CDR3: TGTGCCAGCAGCGCTAGCGGGAGTTTCGACGAGCAGTACTTC. The chain recombines TRBV9 with TRBJ2-7; 10 bases fit TRBD2. Per germline, CDR1 SGDLS and CDR2 YYNGEE. The CDR3 is 14 amino acids. V lost 3 bases to trimming and J lost 5 bases; unmatched junction nucleotides: 5. Full variable domain (rest looked up from reference TRBV9 and TRBJ2-7): DSGVTQTPKHLITATGQRVTLRCSPRSGDLSVYWYQQSLDQGLQFLIQYYNGEERAKGNILERFSAQQFPDLHSELNLSSLELGDSALYFCASSASGSFDEQYFGPGTRLTVT.

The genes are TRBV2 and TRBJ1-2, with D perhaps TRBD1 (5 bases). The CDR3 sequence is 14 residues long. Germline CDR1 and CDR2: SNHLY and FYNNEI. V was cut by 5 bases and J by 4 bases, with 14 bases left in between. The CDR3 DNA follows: TGTGCCAGCAGTCGACCCCGGGGCCCCTATGGCTACACCTTC. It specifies CASSRPRGPYGYTF.

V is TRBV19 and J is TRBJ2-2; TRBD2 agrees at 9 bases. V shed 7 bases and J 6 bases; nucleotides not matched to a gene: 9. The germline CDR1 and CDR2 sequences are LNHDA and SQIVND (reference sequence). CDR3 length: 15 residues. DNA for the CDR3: TGTGCCAGTACCCGGGCGGTAGCGGGAGCCGGGGAGCTGTTTTTT. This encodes CASTRAVAGAGELFF.

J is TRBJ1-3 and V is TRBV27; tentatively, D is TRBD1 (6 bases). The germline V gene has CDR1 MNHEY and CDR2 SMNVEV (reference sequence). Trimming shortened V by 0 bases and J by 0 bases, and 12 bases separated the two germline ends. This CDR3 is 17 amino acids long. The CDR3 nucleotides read TGTGCCAGCAGTTTATCGTCAGGGGACCACTCTGGAAACACCATATATTTT. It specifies CASSLSSGDHSGNTIYF.

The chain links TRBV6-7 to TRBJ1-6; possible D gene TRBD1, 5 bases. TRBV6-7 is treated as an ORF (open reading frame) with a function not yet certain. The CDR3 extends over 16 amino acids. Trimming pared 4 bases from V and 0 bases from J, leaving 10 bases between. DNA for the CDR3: TGTGCCAGCAGTTTCACAGGAAGCTCCTATAATTCACCCCTCCACTTT. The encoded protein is CASSFTGSSYNSPLHF.

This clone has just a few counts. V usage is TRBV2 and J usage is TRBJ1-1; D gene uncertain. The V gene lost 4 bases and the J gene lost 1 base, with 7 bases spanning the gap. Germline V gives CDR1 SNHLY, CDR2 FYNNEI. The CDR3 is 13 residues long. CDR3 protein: CASSVSGNTEAFF. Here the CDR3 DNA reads TGTGCCAGCAGTGTGAGTGGGAACACTGAAGCTTTCTTT.

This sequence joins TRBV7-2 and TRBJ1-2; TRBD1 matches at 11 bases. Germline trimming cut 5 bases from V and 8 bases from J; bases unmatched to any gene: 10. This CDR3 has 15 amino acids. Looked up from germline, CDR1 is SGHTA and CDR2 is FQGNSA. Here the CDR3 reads CASSATSRTGGGYTF. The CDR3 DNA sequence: TGTGCCAGCAGCGCTACCTCCCGGACAGGGGGCGGCTACACCTTC. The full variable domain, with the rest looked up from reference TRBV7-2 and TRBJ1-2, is GAGVSQSPSNKVTEKGKDVELRCDPISGHTALYWYRQSLGQGLEFLIYFQGNSAPDKSGLPSDRFSAERTGGSVSTLTIQRTQQEDSAVYLCASSATSRTGGGYTFGSGTRLTVV.

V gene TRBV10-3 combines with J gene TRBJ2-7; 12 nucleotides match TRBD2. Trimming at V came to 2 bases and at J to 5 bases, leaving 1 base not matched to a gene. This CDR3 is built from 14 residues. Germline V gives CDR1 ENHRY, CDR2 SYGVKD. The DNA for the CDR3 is TGTGCCATCAGTGAGCCTAGCGGGAGGGACGAGCAGTACTTC. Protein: CAISEPSGRDEQYF.

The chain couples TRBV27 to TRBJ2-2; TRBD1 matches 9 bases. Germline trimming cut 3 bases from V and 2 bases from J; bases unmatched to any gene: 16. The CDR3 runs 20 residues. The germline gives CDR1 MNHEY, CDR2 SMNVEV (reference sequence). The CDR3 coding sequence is TGTGCCAGCAGTTTCCGCCTCATCCGGGACAGGGAGGAAAACACCGGGGAGCTGTTTTTT. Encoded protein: CASSFRLIRDREENTGELFF.

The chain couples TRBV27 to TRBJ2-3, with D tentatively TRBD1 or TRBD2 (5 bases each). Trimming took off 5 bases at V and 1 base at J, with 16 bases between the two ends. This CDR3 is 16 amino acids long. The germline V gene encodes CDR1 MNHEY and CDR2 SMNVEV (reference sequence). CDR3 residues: CASSPLGWGRTDTQYF. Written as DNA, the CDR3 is TGTGCCAGCAGTCCCCTCGGGTGGGGACGCACAGATACGCAGTATTTT.

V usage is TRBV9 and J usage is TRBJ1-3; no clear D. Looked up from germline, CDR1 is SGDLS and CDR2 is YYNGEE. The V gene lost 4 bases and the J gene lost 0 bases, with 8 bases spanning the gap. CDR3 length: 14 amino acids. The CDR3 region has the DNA TGTGCCAGCAGCTCTAGGGTCTCTGGAAACACCATATATTTT. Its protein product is CASSSRVSGNTIYF.

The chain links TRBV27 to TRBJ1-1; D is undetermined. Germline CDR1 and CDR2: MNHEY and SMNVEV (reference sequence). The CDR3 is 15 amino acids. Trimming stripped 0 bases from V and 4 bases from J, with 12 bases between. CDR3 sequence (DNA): TGTGCCAGCAGTTTATCAGCCGGGTCCCCCACTGAAGCTTTCTTT. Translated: CASSLSAGSPTEAFF.

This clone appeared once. The CDR3 loop is CASSVVGAGANVLTF. Here the CDR3 DNA reads TGTGCCAGCAGCGTAGTGGGGGCTGGGGCCAACGTCCTGACTTTC. The V gene is TRBV9, the J gene TRBJ2-6; D may be TRBD1 or TRBD2 (5 bases each). The length of the CDR3 is 15 residues. From germline, CDR1 is SGDLS and CDR2 YYNGEE. V lost 0 bases and J lost 2, with 6 bases in between. The entire variable domain, with the rest obtained from reference TRBV9 and TRBJ2-6, is as follows: DSGVTQTPKHLITATGQRVTLRCSPRSGDLSVYWYQQSLDQGLQFLIQYYNGEERAKGNILERFSAQQFPDLHSELNLSSLELGDSALYFCASSVVGAGANVLTFGAGSRLTVL.